Below, 18 T cell receptor beta chains from the same sample are listed, as sequenced in a study of cytomegalovirus exposure and HLA in healthy donors. 60 Vbeta and 13 Jbeta primers were used in PCR. TCRdb's table, derived via immunoSEQ multiplex PCR, lists solely in-frame clones and lacks some. This sample has approximately 170,000 clones, with less than 80% found just once. The sample comprised PBMCs. The receptors derive from a female donor in good health and CMV-seronegative.

The gene calls are TRBV28 and TRBJ2-5, with 9 positions matching TRBD1. V shed 5 bases and J 5 bases; nucleotides not matched to a gene: 9. The CDR3 is made up of 15 amino acids. Germline loops: CDR1 MDHEN, CDR2 SYDVKM. The CDR3: CASSARGQGLETQYF. Here the CDR3 DNA reads TGTGCCAGCAGTGCAAGGGGACAGGGTTTGGAGACCCAGTACTTC.

The chain uses TRBV4-1 and TRBJ1-5; D perhaps matches TRBD1 (6 bases). Germline V gene sequence: CDR1 MGHRA, CDR2 YSYEKL. Trimming stripped 1 base from V and 0 bases from J, with 10 bases between. This CDR3 has 16 amino acids. The CDR3 here is CASSQGTAYSNQPQHF. CDR3 coding DNA: TGCGCCAGCAGCCAAGGGACAGCATATAGCAATCAGCCCCAGCATTTT.

This clone was observed a few times. This sequence joins TRBV19 and TRBJ1-2; 10 nucleotides line up with TRBD1. CDR1 LNHDA and CDR2 SQIVND come from the germline V gene (reference sequence). The CDR3 extends over 18 amino acids. V was pared by 4 bases and J by 0 bases, with 11 bases of the junction left unmatched. CDR3 in DNA: TGTGCCAGTAGTACGGGAAGGGACAGGGGAGAGGCTAACTATGGCTACACCTTC. Translation: CASSTGRDRGEANYGYTF.

V and J are TRBV19 and TRBJ2-5; D is unclear. The CDR3 has 13 amino acids. The germline CDR1 and CDR2 sequences are LNHDA and SQIVND (reference sequence). The germline V and J ends were trimmed by 6 bases and 4 bases, with 12 bases remaining between them. DNA for the CDR3: TGTGCCAGTAGAAAGACACCCACAGAGACCCAGTACTTC. Its translation: CASRKTPTETQYF.

This chain links TRBV5-6 with TRBJ2-5; TRBD1 matches at 8 bases. The V segment lost 4 bases and the J segment 5 bases; nucleotides outside the gene matches: 7. Germline V gives CDR1 SGHDT, CDR2 YYEEEE. This CDR3 spans 14 amino acids. The CDR3 protein is CASSRDRRVETQYF. CDR3 DNA sequence: TGTGCCAGCAGCCGGGACAGGCGGGTGGAGACCCAGTACTTC.

The V call is TRBV14, the J call TRBJ2-5; weak D call: TRBD1 (6 bases). The germline V gene encodes CDR1 SGHDN and CDR2 FVKESK. CDR3 length: 15 residues. The V and J ends lost 2 bases and 5 bases respectively, with 15 bases between them. CDR3 region: CASSQRLQGRETQYF. In DNA, the CDR3 is TGTGCCAGCAGCCAACGCTTACAGGGACGCGAGACCCAGTACTTC.

This clone was seen a handful of times. The chain couples TRBV9 to TRBJ2-3; 8 nucleotides agree with TRBD2. V dropped 3 bases and J dropped 6; count of bases not matched to a gene: 9. CDR1 and CDR2 (germline): SGDLS, YYNGEE. The CDR3 totals 15 residues. This CDR3 reads CASSAPSGSGDTQYF. DNA for the CDR3: TGTGCCAGCAGCGCTCCAAGCGGGAGTGGCGATACGCAGTATTTT.

The chain has TRBV5-8 and TRBJ2-5; D is ambiguous. The germline V and J ends were trimmed by 1 base and 5 bases, with 9 bases remaining between them. Germline CDR1 SGHTS, CDR2 YDEGEE. This CDR3 spans 13 amino acids. CDR3 nucleotide sequence: TGTGCCAGCAGCTTGCTTTTTGCGGAGACCCAGTACTTC. It specifies CASSLLFAETQYF.

The chain combines TRBV25-1 with TRBJ2-7; tentative D call: TRBD1 (5 bases). V was shortened by 2 bases and J by 6 bases, with 17 bases between the two germline ends. CDR1 is MGHDK, CDR2 SYGVNS, per germline. This CDR3 contains 15 residues. As DNA, the CDR3 is TGTGCCAGCAGTGAAGGGCAGGGCGGATTCGGCGAGCAGTACTTC. Residues: CASSEGQGGFGEQYF.

This chain uses TRBV18 with TRBJ1-2; no definite D call. Trimming left V 0 bases short and J 4 bases short, with 9 bases between. The CDR3 has 14 amino acids. The V gene's germline CDR1 is KGHSH and CDR2 LQKENI. CDR3 sequence (DNA): TGTGCCAGCTCACCACCGGCACAGCCCTATGGCTACACCTTC. Translation: CASSPPAQPYGYTF. Looking up the rest from reference TRBV18 and TRBJ1-2 gives the full variable domain: NAGVMQNPRHLVRRRGQEARLRCSPMKGHSHVYWYRQLPEEGLKFMVYLQKENIIDESGMPKERFSAEFPKEGPSILRIQQVVRGDSAAYFCASSPPAQPYGYTFGSGTRLTVV.

J is TRBJ2-3 and V is TRBV27, with D maybe TRBD2 (5 bases). This CDR3 region has 13 residues. Per germline, CDR1 MNHEY and CDR2 SMNVEV (reference sequence). Trimming took 5 bases from V and 2 from J, leaving 8 bases between them. CDR3 nucleotide sequence: TGTGCCAGCAGTAGACTAATCACAGATACGCAGTATTTT. Translation gives CASSRLITDTQYF.

The gene calls are TRBV4-1 and TRBJ2-5, with 7 bases that match TRBD1. This CDR3 is built from 15 residues. V gave up 4 bases and J gave up 5 bases; unmatched junction bases: 10. In germline, CDR1 is MGHRA, CDR2 YSYEKL. CDR3 residues: CASSRQTGFGETQYF. DNA for the CDR3: TGCGCCAGCAGCCGCCAGACAGGGTTTGGGGAGACCCAGTACTTC.

The J gene is TRBJ2-4, the V gene TRBV7-2; perhaps TRBD1 as D (5 bases). The germline V and J ends were trimmed by 1 base and 7 bases, with 14 bases remaining between them. Germline CDR1 is SGHTA and CDR2 is FQGNSA. The CDR3 covers 15 residues. CDR3 residues: CASSLDRGSGNIQYF. CDR3 DNA: TGTGCCAGCAGCTTAGATAGGGGAAGTGGGAACATTCAGTACTTC.

This clone was seen a handful of times. The chain links TRBV15 to TRBJ2-5; D is possibly TRBD1 (6 bases). The better agreement between TRBJ2-7 and the DNA end casts doubt on the J call. CDR1 is LNHNV and CDR2 is YYDKDF in the germline V gene (reference sequence). The CDR3 totals 15 residues. The CDR3, as DNA: TGTGCCACCAGCAGAGTGGGGGCAGGGTCCGACGAGCAGTACTTC. As protein: CATSRVGAGSDEQYF.

The chain uses TRBV27 and TRBJ2-5, with a possible D match to TRBD2 (6 bases). Matching the DNA end better, TRBJ2-7 makes the J call doubtful. The CDR3 consists of 14 residues. Germline loops: CDR1 MNHEY, CDR2 SMNVEV (reference sequence). The CDR3 DNA reads TGTGCCAGCAGTCTACTAGCCTACACCCCCGAGCAGTACTTC. Protein sequence: CASSLLAYTPEQYF.

The rearrangement uses TRBV6-5 and TRBJ2-7; TRBD1 is a possible D gene (6 bases). The germline V gene encodes CDR1 MNHEY and CDR2 SVGAGI. With 2 bases removed from V and 3 bases from J, the gap between germline ends came to 8 bases. This CDR3 comprises 13 residues. This CDR3 reads CASSYGQSYEQYF. CDR3 nucleotide sequence: TGTGCCAGCAGTTACGGACAGAGCTACGAGCAGTACTTC.

The chain has TRBV10-3 and TRBJ1-1, with D tentatively TRBD1 (5 bases). Germline V CDR1 and CDR2: ENHRY, SYGVKD. V shed 6 bases and J shed 1 base, with 18 bases lying between them. CDR3 size: 16 residues. The chain's CDR3 is CAIRGTSPTTNTEAFF. CDR3 bases: TGTGCCATCAGGGGGACTTCCCCGACAACGAACACTGAAGCTTTCTTT.

To note about this clone: One end of the junction varies from germline; a read error may be responsible. Other DNA sequences of this sample code for an identical CDR3. The V call is TRBV6-5, the J call TRBJ2-6, with D possibly being TRBD1 (5 bases). CDR3 length: 13 residues. The germline V gene encodes CDR1 MNHEY and CDR2 SVGAGI. The CDR3 reads CASRGSGANGLTF. The CDR3 DNA follows: TGTGCCAGCAGAGGGTCTGGGGCCAACGGCCTGACTTTC.